This T cell receptor (beta chain) comes out of a study of CD8 T cells in ankylosing spondylitis. Remarks on this clonotype: What it binds is unknown.

A quantitative 5'-RACE method, one with molecular barcodes, was used to make TCR beta libraries. TCRdb re-called the 5' RACE reads with MiXCR, one entry per CDR3 protein. The table records roughly 350,000 distinct CDR3 sequences, less than 10% of them present only once. V was cut by 3 bases and J by 7 bases, with 18 bases left in between. Germline V gene data show CDR1 as MDHEN and CDR2 as SYDVKM. The CDR3 runs to 15 residues. Study-wide findings and caveats: Some of these motif variants have turned up before, in reports on reactive arthritis synovial fluid and blood. Blood from ankylosing spondylitis patients appeared to carry a characteristic roughly 8-variant TCR beta motif. Matched synovial fluid from ankylosing spondylitis patients was reported to be enriched for disease-linked clones.

This clonotype was sampled from a male donor with ankylosing spondylitis. V and J are TRBV28 and TRBJ2-5; D might be TRBD2 (5 bases). The sequenced sample consisted of blood, either unsorted or a sorted T cell fraction (not recorded which). The CDR3 sequence: CASSFSGLGEGTQYF. Here the CDR3 DNA reads TGTGCCAGCAGTTTCTCCGGGCTCGGGGAAGGGACCCAGTACTTC.